This is a list of T cell receptor beta chains from one sample in a study of regulatory T cells in long-lasting Graves disease. TCRdb processed the multiplex PCR reads anew with MiXCR; each CDR3 protein has one entry. The sample yields around 320,000 distinct CDR3 sequences, roughly 17% seen once. The data also belong to a second study, concerning T cells in Graves' hyperthyroidism and ophthalmopathy.

Source: peripheral blood mononuclear cells (PBMCs), taken at new diagnosis, from a patient treated with antithyroid drugs. These receptors originate from a man aged 35 to 55 with Graves disease. Both conserved end residues are part of each CDR3. The D gene is left open where the match is weak. Some rows have no size entry. The others give once, few or many, or a class for an expanded clone.

clone size	V gene	D gene	J gene	CDR3 protein	CDR3 DNA
many	TRBV20-1	-	TRBJ2-3	CSAIVGASTDTQYF	TGCAGTGCAATTGTGGGGGCCAGCACAGATACGCAGTATTTT
-	TRBV7-9	TRBD1	TRBJ2-5	CASSSSGQGQETQYF	TGTGCCAGCAGCTCCTCGGGACAGGGCCAAGAGACCCAGTACTTC
-	TRBV11-3	TRBD1	TRBJ1-1	CASKGQGMNTEAFF	TGTGCCAGCAAAGGACAGGGGATGAACACTGAAGCTTTCTTT
many	TRBV11-2	TRBD1	TRBJ2-1	CASSLVAGQVHNEQFF	TGTGCCAGCAGCTTAGTGGCGGGACAGGTTCATAATGAGCAGTTCTTC
-	TRBV10-3	-	TRBJ2-3	CAIRRGTAGDTQYF	TGTGCCATCAGACGGGGGACTGCCGGGGATACGCAGTATTTT
many	TRBV5-1	-	TRBJ2-7	CASKYRGGASYEQYF	TGCGCCAGCAAATACAGGGGGGGTGCCTCCTACGAGCAGTACTTC
-	TRBV29-1	-	TRBJ2-7	CSVEGTSYEQYF	TGCAGCGTTGAGGGGACAAGCTACGAGCAGTACTTC
few	TRBV10-3	TRBD1	TRBJ2-1	CATFRPGQSTDEQFF	TGTGCCACGTTTCGACCGGGACAGAGTACTGATGAGCAGTTCTTC
many	TRBV7-2	TRBD1	TRBJ2-5	CASSRGGEETQYF	TGTGCCAGCAGTAGAGGGGGCGAGGAGACCCAGTACTTC
many	TRBV2	-	TRBJ2-7	CASSEAGFYEQYF	TGTGCCAGCAGTGAGGCGGGGTTCTACGAGCAGTACTTC
many	TRBV28	-	TRBJ2-5	CASSLLLTELQETQYF	TGTGCCAGCAGTTTACTGCTCACCGAACTCCAAGAGACCCAGTACTTC
many	TRBV6-2/TRBV6-3	TRBD1	TRBJ2-7	CASSYRGRYEQYF	TGTGCCAGCAGTTACAGGGGGCGTTACGAGCAGTACTTC
many	TRBV5-1	TRBD2	TRBJ2-5	CASSPGLPGRETQYF	TGCGCCAGCAGCCCGGGACTACCAGGGAGGGAGACCCAGTACTTC
many	TRBV5-1	-	TRBJ2-5	CASSLGRGGETQYF	TGTGCCAGCAGCTTGGGCAGGGGTGGAGAGACCCAGTACTTC
-	TRBV20-1	-	TRBJ2-2	CSARRAPGELFF	TGCAGTGCTAGGAGGGCCCCCGGGGAGCTGTTTTTT
few	TRBV7-9	-	TRBJ2-7	CASSPPQIYEQYF	TGTGCCAGCAGCCCCCCCCAGATCTACGAGCAGTACTTC
-	TRBV12-3/TRBV12-4	TRBD1	TRBJ1-2	CASSFWTGGNGYTF	TGTGCCAGCAGTTTTTGGACAGGGGGCAATGGCTACACCTTC
many	TRBV3-1	TRBD2	TRBJ2-2	CASSQDLGLAGFTGELFF	TGTGCCAGCAGCCAAGATCTTGGACTAGCGGGGTTCACCGGGGAGCTGTTTTTT
many	TRBV11-2	-	TRBJ2-3	CASSLGSDYTQYF	TGTGCCAGCAGCTTAGGGTCTGACTATACGCAGTATTTT
few	TRBV11-2	-	TRBJ1-4	CASSNKLKIVTMKKLFF	TGTGCCAGCAGCAACAAGCTCAAGATAGTGACGATGAAAAAACTGTTTTTT
many	TRBV20-1	TRBD1	TRBJ2-3	CSARDRRLTDTQYF	TGCAGTGCAAGGGACAGGAGGCTCACAGATACGCAGTATTTT
many	TRBV7-9	TRBD2	TRBJ2-3	CASSRGLAAPTDTQYF	TGTGCCAGCAGCCGAGGACTAGCGGCCCCGACAGATACGCAGTATTTT
-	TRBV29-1	-	TRBJ2-7	CSVRVDFGEQYF	TGCAGCGTTCGTGTGGACTTTGGAGAGCAGTACTTC
many	TRBV28	-	TRBJ1-3	CASSEHLLSRGSGNTIYF	TGTGCCAGCAGTGAACACCTGCTTTCTCGGGGATCAGGAAACACCATATATTTT
-	TRBV9	-	TRBJ1-5	CASSQNTNQPQHF	TGTGCCAGCAGCCAAAACACCAATCAGCCCCAGCATTTT
many	TRBV7-3	-	TRBJ2-2	CASSLSSYTTGELFF	TGTGCCAGCAGCTTAAGTTCCTATACCACCGGGGAGCTGTTTTTT
few	TRBV15	-	TRBJ1-5	CATATGARGNQPQHF	TGTGCCACCGCAACGGGGGCTAGAGGCAATCAGCCCCAGCATTTT
many	TRBV7-2	TRBD2	TRBJ2-3	CASSLAGAGSTDTQYF	TGTGCCAGCAGTCTAGCGGGGGCCGGTTCCACAGATACGCAGTATTTT
many	TRBV27	-	TRBJ2-7	CASSLTGSTEQYF	TGTGCCAGCAGCTTGACGGGGTCGACCGAGCAGTACTTC
many	TRBV2	-	TRBJ1-2	CASSEAGDYGYTF	TGTGCCAGCAGTGAAGCAGGGGACTATGGCTACACCTTC
many	TRBV5-1	TRBD1	TRBJ1-1	CASSLGQGETEAFF	TGCGCCAGCAGCCTGGGACAGGGGGAGACTGAAGCTTTCTTT
many	TRBV20-1	-	TRBJ2-1	CSASGRSPYNEQFF	TGCAGTGCTAGTGGCCGTAGTCCCTACAATGAGCAGTTCTTC
many	TRBV11-3	-	TRBJ1-2	CASSPGGTVYGYTF	TGTGCCAGCAGCCCCGGCGGGACGGTATATGGCTACACCTTC
-	TRBV6-1	-	TRBJ2-1	CASSLSVSSYNEQFF	TGTGCCAGCAGTCTAAGCGTGAGCTCCTACAATGAGCAGTTCTTC
-	TRBV12-3/TRBV12-4	TRBD1	TRBJ2-1	CASNPPEGAPLYNEQFF	TGTGCCAGCAATCCGCCAGAGGGGGCTCCTTTATACAATGAGCAGTTCTTC
many	TRBV2	-	TRBJ1-1	CASSPIRTNTEAFF	TGTGCCAGCAGTCCCATCCGGACGAACACTGAAGCTTTCTTT
many	TRBV3-1	-	TRBJ1-1	CASSQWGWGGTEAFF	TGTGCCAGCAGCCAATGGGGTTGGGGCGGAACTGAAGCTTTCTTT
-	TRBV3-1	-	TRBJ1-2	CASSRQTNYGYTF	TGTGCCAGCAGCCGACAGACCAACTATGGCTACACCTTC
many	TRBV9	-	TRBJ1-1	CASSGTQNTEAFF	TGTGCCAGCAGCGGGACACAGAACACTGAAGCTTTCTTT
few	TRBV28	-	TRBJ1-4	CASSRRDEKLFF	TGTGCCAGCAGCCGACGTGATGAAAAACTGTTTTTT
many	TRBV5-6	TRBD1	TRBJ1-1	CASSRTGFTEAFF	TGTGCCAGCAGTCGGACAGGGTTCACTGAAGCTTTCTTT
-	TRBV18	TRBD2	TRBJ2-3	CASSRTSGGVDTQYF	TGTGCCAGCTCGCGGACTAGCGGAGGTGTCGATACGCAGTATTTT
-	TRBV20-1	-	TRBJ1-5	CSASVLTATQPQHF	TGCAGTGCTAGTGTGCTTACAGCGACTCAGCCCCAGCATTTT
many	TRBV5-8	-	TRBJ1-5	CASSLARTNQPQHF	TGTGCCAGCAGCTTGGCCAGGACAAATCAGCCCCAGCATTTT
many	TRBV7-2	TRBD2	TRBJ2-7	CASSSPRWVAGGQNSYEQYF	TGTGCCAGCAGCTCTCCCCGGTGGGTAGCGGGGGGGCAAAACTCCTACGAGCAGTACTTC
many	TRBV7-9	-	TRBJ1-1	CASSRRGEANTEAFF	TGTGCCAGCAGCCGCCGAGGCGAGGCGAACACTGAAGCTTTCTTT